These 11 T cell receptor beta chains originate from one sample sequenced in a study of Tregs in tolerant kidney transplant recipients. Assay used: immunoSEQ multiplex PCR; TCRdb lists only in-frame clones, some missing. The sample shows roughly 120,000 clones, about 90% of them seen only once. Sequenced: CD4+ T cells from blood. The receptors stem from a human donor in good health.

In DNA, the CDR3 is TGTGCCTGGAGTGTACCATGGAAAGCAGGGGTCATCGGGGAGCTGTTTTTT. Protein sequence: CAWSVPWKAGVIGELFF. The chain links TRBV30 to TRBJ2-2, with a possible D match to TRBD1 (6 bases). Germline CDR1 reads GTSNPN; CDR2 reads SVGIG (reference sequence). The CDR3 contains 17 residues. V was cut by 0 bases and J by 7 bases, with 21 bases left in between.

The V gene is TRBV5-5, the J gene TRBJ2-3, with 7 bases matching TRBD1. The CDR3 covers 16 residues. The germline CDR1 and CDR2 sequences are SGHKS and YYEKEE (reference sequence). The V segment lost 0 bases and the J segment 2 bases; nucleotides outside the gene matches: 6. As DNA, the CDR3 is TGTGCCAGCAGCTTGGAACACAGGGGATCCACAGATACGCAGTATTTT. This codes for CASSLEHRGSTDTQYF.

This chain links TRBV7-8 with TRBJ1-2, with D possibly being TRBD1 (5 bases). CDR1 and CDR2 from the germline V gene are SGHVS and FQNEAQ. V lost 1 base and J lost 0, with 15 bases in between. CDR3 length: 17 residues. The CDR3 coding sequence is TGTGCCAGCAGCTTAGGGGGACCAGGGAATTCTAACTATGGCTACACCTTC. Protein: CASSLGGPGNSNYGYTF.

This chain connects TRBV18 to TRBJ1-6; D may be TRBD1 (5 bases). There are 17 residues in the CDR3. Germline values: CDR1 KGHSH, CDR2 LQKENI. V lost 3 bases, J lost 4 bases, and 16 bases lay in between. The CDR3 DNA reads TGTGCCAGCTCACCCGCTGGTGGGGGGATGTATAATTCACCCCTCCACTTT. Protein: CASSPAGGGMYNSPLHF.

To note about this clone: Within the sample, other DNA sequences also encode this same CDR3. This rearrangement joins TRBV2 to TRBJ1-1, with TRBD1 as a possible D gene (5 bases). The V gene's germline CDR1 is SNHLY and CDR2 FYNNEI. Deletions cut 4 bases from V and 1 base from J, with 7 bases between. There are 13 residues in the CDR3. The CDR3: CASSGQGNTEAFF. The CDR3 region has the DNA TGTGCCAGCAGTGGTCAGGGGAACACTGAAGCTTTCTTT.

The chain uses TRBV28 and TRBJ2-4, with 10 positions matching TRBD2. Germline V gives CDR1 MDHEN, CDR2 SYDVKM. The ends lost 6 bases at V and 9 bases at J; junction bases unmatched: 11. This CDR3 contains 15 residues. CDR3 region: CASRPTGTSVGIQYF. Written as DNA, the CDR3 is TGTGCCAGCAGGCCGACTGGGACTAGCGTTGGCATTCAGTACTTC.

The chain joins TRBV18 to TRBJ1-2, with D hard to call. CDR3 length: 12 residues. Per germline, CDR1 KGHSH and CDR2 LQKENI. Trimming cost V 2 bases and J 6 bases, with 7 bases left between them. CDR3 residues: CASSPLGDGYTF. CDR3 DNA sequence: TGTGCCAGCTCACCATTGGGAGATGGCTACACCTTC.

J is TRBJ2-7 and V is TRBV5-4, with 10 nucleotides matching TRBD2. The CDR3 extends over 15 amino acids. Germline loops: CDR1 SGHNT, CDR2 YYREEE (reference sequence). The V and J ends lost 4 bases and 2 bases, in that order; junction bases with no gene match: 6. In nucleotides, the CDR3 is TGTGCCAGCAGCAAACCCGGGACTAGCGCCTACGAGCAGTACTTC. Amino acids: CASSKPGTSAYEQYF.

The J gene is TRBJ1-1, the V gene TRBV5-4; the D gene is possibly TRBD1 (5 bases). The V gene's germline CDR1 is SGHNT and CDR2 YYREEE (reference sequence). Between the trimmed V and J ends, which lost 7 bases and 0 bases, there was a span of 10 bases. There are 13 residues in the CDR3. CDR3 amino acids: CASGEGMNTEAFF. In DNA, the CDR3 is TGTGCCAGCGGGGAGGGGATGAACACTGAAGCTTTCTTT. The full variable domain, in which reference TRBV5-4 and TRBJ1-1 provide the parts outside the CDR3, is ETGVTQSPTHLIKTRGQQVTLRCSSQSGHNTVSWYQQALGQGPQFIFQYYREEENGRGNFPPRFSGLQFPNYSSELNVNALELDDSALYLCASGEGMNTEAFFGQGTRLTVV.

This rearrangement joins TRBV27 to TRBJ2-1, with D perhaps TRBD1 (6 bases). CDR1 and CDR2 from the germline V gene are MNHEY and SMNVEV (reference sequence). V was clipped by 0 bases and J by 2 bases, with 14 bases between them. This CDR3 is built from 17 residues. CDR3 nucleotides: TGTGCCAGCAGTTTATCGAGGGGGACATACCCCTACAATGAGCAGTTCTTC. Translation gives CASSLSRGTYPYNEQFF.

The rearrangement uses TRBV6-1 and TRBJ2-5, with 8 bases aligning to TRBD2. Germline V gene lookup returns CDR1 MNHNS and CDR2 SASEGT. V gave up 3 bases and J gave up 7 bases; unmatched junction bases: 10. This CDR3 region has 15 residues. In DNA, the CDR3 is TGTGCCAGCAGTGAGGATTTGCGGGAGGCTGGGACCCAGTACTTC. Its protein product is CASSEDLREAGTQYF.